This T cell receptor (beta chain) was recorded in a study of CD8 T cells in Susac syndrome. General study results and limits: The TCR sequencing and HLA analysis in the study involved a relatively small number of individuals, as the study acknowledged.

Those who served as multiple sclerosis controls were treatment-naive patients with stable or active relapsing-remitting disease. Random hexamers were used to reverse transcribe an amount of about 0.45 to 1 ug RNA. Multiplex immunoSEQ PCR targeted 54 Vbeta and 13 Jbeta TCR beta segments. TCRdb reprocessed the immunoSEQ multiplex PCR reads via MiXCR and lists one record per CDR3 protein. The table has around 300,000 distinct CDR3 sequences, around nine tenths seen once. As regards this clonotype: Its antigen is not known.

V lost 5 bases and J lost 2; bases outside the gene matches: 3. The CDR3 is made up of 15 amino acids. Germline V CDR1 and CDR2: MNHEY, SVGEGT. Sequenced input: CD8+ T cells from PBMCs. This chain links TRBV6-2 or TRBV6-3 with TRBJ1-5, with 10 positions matching TRBD1. The TCR sequence derives from a human donor with multiple sclerosis. CDR3 nucleotides: TGTGCCAGCAGTCCGACAGGGGGCGGCAATCAGCCCCAGCATTTT. Amino acid sequence: CASSPTGGGNQPQHF.